This TCR beta chain is drawn from a study of cytomegalovirus exposure and HLA in healthy donors. Germline-derived CDR1 and CDR2 are SGHRS and YFSETQ. V dropped 1 base and J dropped 9 bases, with 17 bases sitting between them. The length of the CDR3 is 15 residues. Study results and limitations: The classifier was said to identify cytomegalovirus status with high specificity and sensitivity.

Points on this clone: Its antigen is unidentified.

The study ran its PCR with 60 Vbeta and 13 Jbeta primers. TCRdb keeps only in-frame clones here, not all; method: immunoSEQ multiplex PCR. Among 33,000 or so clones listed, approximately 76% were seen once. This sequence originates from a woman aged 25-40 years in good health and CMV-seropositive. The sequenced material came from PBMCs. The rearrangement joins TRBV5-1 to TRBJ2-1; a weak D match, TRBD2 (6 bases). Here the CDR3 reads CASSLLVSGEVEQFF. The DNA of the CDR3 is TGCGCCAGCAGCTTGCTCGTATCGGGGGAGGTTGAGCAGTTCTTC.